This T cell receptor (beta chain) was identified during a study of regulatory T cells in long-lasting Graves disease. To make TCR beta libraries, researchers used iRepertoire HTBI primers and Arm-PCR of CDR3 regions. TCRdb reprocessed the multiplex PCR reads with MiXCR, giving one entry per CDR3 protein. The sample includes 530,000 or so distinct CDR3 sequences, roughly 13% of them seen just once. Trimming cost V 6 bases and J 7 bases; bases outside gene matches: 6. The CDR3 length is 13 residues. Germline-derived CDR1 and CDR2 are LNHDA and SQIVND (reference sequence). Time point of the sample: newly diagnosed GD, antithyroid drugs for less than 3 months. Isolated PBMC RNA provided the starting material for the TCR library. General study results and limits: With persistent disease, TRBV28, TRBJ1-2 and TRBJ2-5 were the favored segments. Lower TCR diversity characterized persistent Graves' patients relative to newly diagnosed patients.

Points on this clonotype: The antigen is unknown.

These sequences were also reported in another study, on T cells in Graves' hyperthyroidism and ophthalmopathy. That paper adds: Carried out on the TCR CDR3, a first-round RT-PCR used the HTBI primer set.

The specimen comprised peripheral blood mononuclear cells (PBMCs), sampled at new diagnosis, from a patient treated with antithyroid drugs. The receptor's source is a man in his thirties or forties with Graves disease. The chain carries TRBV19 and TRBJ1-5, with 7 bases that match TRBD1. The CDR3 bases are TGTGCCAGTAGACAAATCAGGGGGCAGCCCCAGCATTTT. Protein product: CASRQIRGQPQHF.